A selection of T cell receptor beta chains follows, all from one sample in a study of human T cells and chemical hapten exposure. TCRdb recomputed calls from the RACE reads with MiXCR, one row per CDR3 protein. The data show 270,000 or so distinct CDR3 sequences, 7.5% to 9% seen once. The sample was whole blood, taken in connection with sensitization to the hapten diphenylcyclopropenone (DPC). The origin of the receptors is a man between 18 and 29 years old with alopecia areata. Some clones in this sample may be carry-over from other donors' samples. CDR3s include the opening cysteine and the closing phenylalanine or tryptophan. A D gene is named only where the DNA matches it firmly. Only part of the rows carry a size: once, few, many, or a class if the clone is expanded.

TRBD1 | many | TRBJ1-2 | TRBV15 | TGTGCCACCAGCAGGAGGGACAGCGTGAACTATGGCTACACCTTC | CATSRRDSVNYGYTF
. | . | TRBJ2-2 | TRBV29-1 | TGCAGCGTTGAAGGGCCCGGGGAGCTGTTTTTT | CSVEGPGELFF
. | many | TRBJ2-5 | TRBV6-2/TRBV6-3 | TGTGCCAGCAGTTACCTCCCGGACTCACAAGAGACCCAGTACTTC | CASSYLPDSQETQYF
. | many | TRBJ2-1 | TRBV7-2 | TGTGCCAGCAGCTTAAGACGGAGCTCCTACAATGAGCAGTTCTTC | CASSLRRSSYNEQFF
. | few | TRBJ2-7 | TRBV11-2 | TGTGCCAGCAGCCCGATAGGGTTGCCCTACGAGCAGTACTTC | CASSPIGLPYEQYF
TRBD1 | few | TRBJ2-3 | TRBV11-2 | TGTGCCAGCACCCCGGGACAGGCGCGCACAGATACGCAGTATTTT | CASTPGQARTDTQYF
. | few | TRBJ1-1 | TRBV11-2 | TGTGCCAGCAGCTTAGACGGGGGCCTCACTGAAGCTTTCTTT | CASSLDGGLTEAFF
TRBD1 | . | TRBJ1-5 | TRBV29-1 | TGCAGCGTTACAGGGGACGGTGGGGATCAGCCCCAGCATTTT | CSVTGDGGDQPQHF
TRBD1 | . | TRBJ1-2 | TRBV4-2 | TGTGCCAGCAGCCACTTCGGACAGGGTGCCCCTAACTATGGCTACACCTTC | CASSHFGQGAPNYGYTF
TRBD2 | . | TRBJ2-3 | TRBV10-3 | TGTGCCATCAGTTTCGGGACTAGCGGGCGCACAGATACGCAGTATTTT | CAISFGTSGRTDTQYF